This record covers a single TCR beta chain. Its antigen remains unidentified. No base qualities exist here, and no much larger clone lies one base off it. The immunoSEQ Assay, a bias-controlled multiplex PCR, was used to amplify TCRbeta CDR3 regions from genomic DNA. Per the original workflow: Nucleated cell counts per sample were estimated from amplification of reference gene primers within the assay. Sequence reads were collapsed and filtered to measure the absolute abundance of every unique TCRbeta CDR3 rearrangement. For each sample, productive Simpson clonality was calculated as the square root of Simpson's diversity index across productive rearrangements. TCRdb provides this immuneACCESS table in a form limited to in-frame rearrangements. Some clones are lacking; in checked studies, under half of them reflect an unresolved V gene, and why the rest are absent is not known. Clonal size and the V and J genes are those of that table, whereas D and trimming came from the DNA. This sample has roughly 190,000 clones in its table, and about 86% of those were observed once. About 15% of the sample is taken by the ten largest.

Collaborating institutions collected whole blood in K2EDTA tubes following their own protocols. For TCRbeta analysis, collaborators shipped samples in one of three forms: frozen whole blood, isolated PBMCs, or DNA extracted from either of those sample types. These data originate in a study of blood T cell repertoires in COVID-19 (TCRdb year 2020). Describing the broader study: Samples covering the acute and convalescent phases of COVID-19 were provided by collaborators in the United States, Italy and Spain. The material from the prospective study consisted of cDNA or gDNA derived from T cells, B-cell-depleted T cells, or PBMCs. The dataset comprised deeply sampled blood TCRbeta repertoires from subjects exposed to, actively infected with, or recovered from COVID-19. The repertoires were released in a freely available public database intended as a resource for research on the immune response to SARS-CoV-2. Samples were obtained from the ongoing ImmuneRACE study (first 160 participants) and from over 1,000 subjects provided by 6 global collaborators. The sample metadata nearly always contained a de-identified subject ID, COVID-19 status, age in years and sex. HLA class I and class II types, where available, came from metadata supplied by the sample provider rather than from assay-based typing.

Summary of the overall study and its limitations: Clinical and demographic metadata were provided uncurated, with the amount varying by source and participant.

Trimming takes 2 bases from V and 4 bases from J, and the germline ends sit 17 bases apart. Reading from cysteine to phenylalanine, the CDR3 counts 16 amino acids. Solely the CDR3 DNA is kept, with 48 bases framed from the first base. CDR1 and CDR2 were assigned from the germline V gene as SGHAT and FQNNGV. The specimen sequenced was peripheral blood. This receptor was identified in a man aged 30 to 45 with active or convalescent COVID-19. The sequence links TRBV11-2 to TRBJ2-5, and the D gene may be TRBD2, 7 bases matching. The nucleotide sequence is TGTGCCAGCAGCTTACTGGGAGGGACATACGGAGAGACCCAGTACTTC. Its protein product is CASSLLGGTYGETQYF. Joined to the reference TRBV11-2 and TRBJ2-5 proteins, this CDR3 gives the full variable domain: EAGVAQSPRYKIIEKRQSVAFWCNPISGHATLYWYQQILGQGPKLLIQFQNNGVVDDSQLPKDRFSAERLKGVDSTLKIQPAKLEDSAVYLCASSLLGGTYGETQYFGPGTRLLVL.